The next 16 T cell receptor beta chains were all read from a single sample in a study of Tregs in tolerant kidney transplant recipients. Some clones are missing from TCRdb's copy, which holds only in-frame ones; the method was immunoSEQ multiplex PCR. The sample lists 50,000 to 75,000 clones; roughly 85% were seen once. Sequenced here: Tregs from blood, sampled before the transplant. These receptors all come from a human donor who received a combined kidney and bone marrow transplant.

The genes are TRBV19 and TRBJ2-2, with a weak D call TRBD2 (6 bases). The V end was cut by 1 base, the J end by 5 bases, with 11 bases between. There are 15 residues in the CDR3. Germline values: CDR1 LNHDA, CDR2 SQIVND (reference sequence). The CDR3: CASSIGLVGTGELFF. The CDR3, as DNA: TGTGCCAGTAGTATAGGACTAGTAGGGACCGGGGAGCTGTTTTTT.

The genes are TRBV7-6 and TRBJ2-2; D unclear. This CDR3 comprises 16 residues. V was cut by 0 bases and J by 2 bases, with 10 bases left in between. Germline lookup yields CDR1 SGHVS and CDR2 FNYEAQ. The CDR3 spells CASSLALRQNTGELFF. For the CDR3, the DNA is TGTGCCAGCAGCTTAGCGCTTCGGCAAAACACCGGGGAGCTGTTTTTT.

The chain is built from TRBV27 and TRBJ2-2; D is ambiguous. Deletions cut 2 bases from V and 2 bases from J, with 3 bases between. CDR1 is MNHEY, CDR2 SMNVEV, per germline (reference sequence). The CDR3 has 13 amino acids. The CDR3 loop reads CASSLGNTGELFF. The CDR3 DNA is TGTGCCAGCAGTTTAGGCAACACCGGGGAGCTGTTTTTT.

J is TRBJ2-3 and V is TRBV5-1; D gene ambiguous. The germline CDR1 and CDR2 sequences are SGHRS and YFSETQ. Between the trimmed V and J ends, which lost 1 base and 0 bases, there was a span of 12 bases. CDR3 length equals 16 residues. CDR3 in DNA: TGCGCCAGCAGCTTGCAGCCGAGGATTAGCACAGATACGCAGTATTTT. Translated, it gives CASSLQPRISTDTQYF.

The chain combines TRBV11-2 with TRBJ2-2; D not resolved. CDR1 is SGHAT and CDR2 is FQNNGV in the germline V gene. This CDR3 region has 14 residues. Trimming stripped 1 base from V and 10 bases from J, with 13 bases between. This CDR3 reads CASSLVVDSLELFF. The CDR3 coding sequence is TGTGCCAGCAGCTTAGTAGTAGACTCCTTGGAGCTGTTTTTT.

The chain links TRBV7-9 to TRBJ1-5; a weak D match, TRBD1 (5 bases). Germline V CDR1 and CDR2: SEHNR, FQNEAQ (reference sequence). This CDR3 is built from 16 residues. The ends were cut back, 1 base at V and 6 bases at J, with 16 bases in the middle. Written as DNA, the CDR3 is TGTGCCAGCAGCTTAGGGGGGACGAACATGCGTCAGCCCCAGCATTTT. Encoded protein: CASSLGGTNMRQPQHF.

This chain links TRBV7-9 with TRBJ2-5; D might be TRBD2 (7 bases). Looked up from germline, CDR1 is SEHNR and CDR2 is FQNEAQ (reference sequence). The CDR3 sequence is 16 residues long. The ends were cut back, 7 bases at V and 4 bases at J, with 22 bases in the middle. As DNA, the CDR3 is TGTGCCAGCATCCGGGTCGGGGCGGGGGCGTCAGAGACCCAGTACTTC. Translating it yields CASIRVGAGASETQYF.

This CDR3 reads CAISESGNEQYF. The CDR3 DNA sequence: TGTGCCATCAGTGAGTCTGGGAACGAGCAGTACTTC. V is TRBV10-3 and J is TRBJ2-7; D is undetermined. Between the trimmed V and J ends, which lost 0 bases and 5 bases, there was a span of 5 bases. The CDR3 sequence is 12 residues long. Per germline, CDR1 ENHRY and CDR2 SYGVKD.

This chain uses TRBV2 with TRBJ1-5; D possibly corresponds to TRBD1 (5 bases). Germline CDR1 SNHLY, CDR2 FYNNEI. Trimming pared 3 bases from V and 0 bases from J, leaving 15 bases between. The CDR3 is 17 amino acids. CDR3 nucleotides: TGTGCCAGCAGTGACGGGGGGAGGGCCTATAGCAATCAGCCCCAGCATTTT. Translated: CASSDGGRAYSNQPQHF.

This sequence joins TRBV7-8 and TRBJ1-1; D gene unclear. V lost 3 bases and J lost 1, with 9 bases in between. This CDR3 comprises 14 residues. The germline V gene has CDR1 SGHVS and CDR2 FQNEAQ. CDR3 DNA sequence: TGTGCCAGCAGCTTTAACGGAGAGAACACTGAAGCTTTCTTT. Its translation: CASSFNGENTEAFF.

The CDR3 region has the DNA TGTGCCAGTAGTATTAAGGGTGGAACTTCACCCCTCCACTTT. As protein: CASSIKGGTSPLHF. The chain couples TRBV19 to TRBJ1-6, with no clear D. Deletions cut 3 bases from V and 9 bases from J, with 12 bases between. There are 14 residues in the CDR3. Germline CDR1 and CDR2: LNHDA and SQIVND (reference sequence).

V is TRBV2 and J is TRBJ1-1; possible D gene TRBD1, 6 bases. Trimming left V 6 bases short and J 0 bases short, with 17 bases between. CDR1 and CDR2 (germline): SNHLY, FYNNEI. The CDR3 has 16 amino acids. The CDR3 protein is CASRSPGTRMNTEAFF. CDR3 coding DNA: TGTGCCAGCAGAAGTCCCGGGACACGAATGAACACTGAAGCTTTCTTT.

The CDR3, as DNA: TGTGCCAGCAGCGACAGGGCTGGGGCCAACGTCCTGACTTTC. This sequence encodes CASSDRAGANVLTF. The rearrangement joins TRBV6-5 to TRBJ2-6, with 7 bases matching TRBD1. V gave up 6 bases and J gave up 2 bases; unmatched junction bases: 1. Germline loops: CDR1 MNHEY, CDR2 SVGAGI. The CDR3 totals 14 residues.

The CDR3 loop is CASSPGRSEKLFF. DNA for the CDR3: TGTGCCAGCAGCCCTGGACGATCCGAAAAACTGTTTTTT. The J gene is TRBJ1-4, the V gene TRBV27; no reliable D call. From germline, CDR1 is MNHEY and CDR2 SMNVEV (reference sequence). V was trimmed by 6 bases and J by 8 bases, leaving 13 bases between them. The CDR3 runs 13 residues.

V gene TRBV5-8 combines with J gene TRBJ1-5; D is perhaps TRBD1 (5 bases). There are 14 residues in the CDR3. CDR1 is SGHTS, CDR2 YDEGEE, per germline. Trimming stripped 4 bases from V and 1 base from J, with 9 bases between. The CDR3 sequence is CASSPGGSNQPQHF. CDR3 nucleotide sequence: TGTGCCAGCAGCCCGGGGGGGAGCAATCAGCCCCAGCATTTT.

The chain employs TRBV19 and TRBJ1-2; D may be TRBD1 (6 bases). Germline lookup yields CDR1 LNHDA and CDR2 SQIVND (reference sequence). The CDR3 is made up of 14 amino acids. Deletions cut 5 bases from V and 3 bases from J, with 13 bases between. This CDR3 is CASSAQGRDYGYTF. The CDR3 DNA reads TGTGCCAGTAGTGCCCAGGGGAGGGACTATGGCTACACCTTC. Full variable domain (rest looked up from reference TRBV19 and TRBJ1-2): DGGITQSPKYLFRKEGQNVTLSCEQNLNHDAMYWYRQDPGQGLRLIYYSQIVNDFQKGDIAEGYSVSREKKESFPLTVTSAQKNPTAFYLCASSAQGRDYGYTFGSGTRLTVV.